Given below is one TCR beta chain in context. These data are taken from a study of T cell changes during pregnancy in multiple sclerosis. This CDR3 has 11 amino acids. Trimming shortened V by 8 bases and J by 3 bases, and 8 bases separated the two germline ends. Per germline, CDR1 ENHRY and CDR2 SYGVKD. This table comes from immunoSEQ multiplex PCR, and its TCRdb copy is limited to in-frame clones, with some not included. The sample lists more than 65,000 clones, around 90% occurring once. The sequences come from CD4+ T cells from peripheral blood mononuclear cells, collected before pregnancy. The chain uses TRBV10-3 and TRBJ2-7, with D possibly TRBD1 on 6 matching bases. The receptor was derived from a female donor with multiple sclerosis, enrolled in a pregnancy study. CDR3 in amino acids: CAIRDNYEQYF. The CDR3 coding sequence is TGTGCCATCCGGGACAACTACGAGCAGTACTTC.